A selection of T cell receptor beta chains follows, all from one sample in a study of cytomegalovirus exposure and HLA in healthy donors. Assay used: immunoSEQ multiplex PCR; TCRdb lists only in-frame clones, some missing. The sample spans 95,000 to 150,000 clones; the ten largest clones claim about 3.5%. Specimen: PBMCs. The receptors here all came from a man younger than 30 in good health and CMV-seronegative. Each CDR3 is given with its conserved first and last residue. D genes are given only for firm matches.

CDR3	DNA	V	J	D
CASSQRGSSYEQYF	TGTGCCAGCAGTCAAAGAGGGAGCTCCTACGAGCAGTACTTC	TRBV6-1	TRBJ2-7	-
CASSLDAGGYTF	TGTGCCAGCAGCTTGGATGCGGGTGGCTACACCTTC	TRBV5-6	TRBJ1-2	-
CASSLMGGSDTQYF	TGTGCCAGCAGTTTAATGGGGGGTTCAGATACGCAGTATTTT	TRBV27	TRBJ2-3	-
CASSYEPGGLGTEAFF	TGTGCCAGCAGTTACGAACCCGGGGGTCTAGGAACTGAAGCTTTCTTT	TRBV6-5	TRBJ1-1	-
CASSLYLTSGRYTGELFF	TGTGCCAGCAGCTTGTACCTCACTAGCGGGAGGTATACCGGGGAGCTGTTTTTT	TRBV5-8	TRBJ2-2	TRBD2
CASTPKVRGHYEAFF	TGTGCCAGCACTCCTAAGGTGCGGGGCCACTATGAAGCTTTCTTT	TRBV2	TRBJ1-1	-
CASSRPDSYEQYF	TGCGCCAGCAGCCGGCCTGACAGCTACGAGCAGTACTTC	TRBV4-1	TRBJ2-7	-
CASSHRDRGPDTQYF	TGTGCCAGCAGCCACCGGGACAGGGGGCCTGATACGCAGTATTTT	TRBV7-9	TRBJ2-3	TRBD1
CASSPILRDQETQYF	TGTGCCAGCTCACCAATTCTGAGGGACCAAGAGACCCAGTACTTC	TRBV18	TRBJ2-5	-
CASSSQGTYNEQFF	TGTGCCAGCAGTTCTCAGGGTACCTACAATGAGCAGTTCTTC	TRBV27	TRBJ2-1	-
CASSQDQGVNQPQHF	TGTGCCAGCAGCCAAGACCAGGGGGTCAATCAGCCCCAGCATTTT	TRBV4-2	TRBJ1-5	TRBD1
CASSEGTETYGYTF	TGTGCCAGCAGCGAAGGGACAGAGACTTATGGCTACACCTTC	TRBV9	TRBJ1-2	TRBD1
CASSATSGGSDTQYF	TGTGCCAGCAGTGCTACTAGCGGGGGGTCAGATACGCAGTATTTT	TRBV6-4	TRBJ2-3	TRBD2
CASSGSGRSRF	TGCGCCAGCTCAGGAAGTGGCCGTTCTCGTTTC	TRBV10-2	TRBJ1-2	-
CASSRTSGSSDEQFF	TGTGCCAGCAGTCGGACTAGCGGGAGTTCTGATGAGCAGTTCTTC	TRBV13	TRBJ2-1	TRBD2
CASSLRRLGLYEQYF	TGTGCCAGCAGTTTACGGCGGTTGGGTCTCTACGAGCAGTACTTC	TRBV28	TRBJ2-7	-
CASSYGLNYGYTF	TGTGCCAGCAGCTACGGACTGAACTATGGCTACACCTTC	TRBV28	TRBJ1-2	-
CASSSRETQYF	TGTGCCAGCAGCTCCAGAGAGACCCAGTACTTC	TRBV13	TRBJ2-5	-
CASSPRASPLNEQFF	TGTGCCAGTAGTCCCAGGGCTTCTCCACTGAATGAGCAGTTCTTC	TRBV19	TRBJ2-1	-
CASSRTGEGQEQYF	TGTGCCAGCAGTCGGACAGGGGAAGGACAGGAGCAGTACTTC	TRBV6-1	TRBJ2-5	TRBD1
CASSAGGMDTEAFF	TGTGCCAGCAGCGCCGGGGGAATGGACACTGAAGCTTTCTTT	TRBV9	TRBJ1-1	-
CASMTSGRETQYF	TGTGCCAGCATGACTAGCGGGAGAGAGACCCAGTACTTC	TRBV5-4	TRBJ2-5	TRBD2
CASSRTGARETQYF	TGTGCCAGCTCACGTACAGGGGCGAGGGAGACCCAGTACTTC	TRBV18	TRBJ2-5	TRBD1
CASSLGLAGAINEQFF	TGTGCCAGCAGCTTGGGGCTAGCGGGGGCTATAAATGAGCAGTTCTTC	TRBV7-9	TRBJ2-1	TRBD2
CASSDSAGGSYNEQFF	TGTGCCAGCAGTGACTCGGCGGGGGGCTCCTACAATGAGCAGTTCTTC	TRBV6-4	TRBJ2-1	TRBD2
CASSRRGLAGVETQYF	TGTGCCAGCAGCCGCCGGGGACTAGCGGGGGTGGAGACCCAGTACTTC	TRBV7-2	TRBJ2-5	TRBD2
CSVEEHRVSYTF	TGCAGCGTTGAAGAACACAGGGTGAGCTACACCTTC	TRBV29-1	TRBJ1-2	-
CASSSPPYEQYF	TGTGCCAGCAGTTCCCCTCCCTACGAGCAGTACTTC	TRBV6-5	TRBJ2-7	-
CASSPPLRTDTQYF	TGTGCCAGCAGCCCGCCCCTACGCACAGATACGCAGTATTTT	TRBV6-4	TRBJ2-3	-
CAWSVSVNIQYF	TGTGCCTGGAGTGTCTCCGTGAACATTCAGTACTTC	TRBV30	TRBJ2-4	-
CASSFQGGQPQHF	TGTGCCAGCAGTTTTCAGGGGGGTCAGCCCCAGCATTTT	TRBV6-6	TRBJ1-5	TRBD1
CASSSRQGNYGYTF	TGTGCCAGCAGCTCGCGACAGGGGAACTATGGCTACACCTTC	TRBV7-3	TRBJ1-2	TRBD1
CASISWGLAGSGYEQYF	TGTGCCAGCATTTCTTGGGGACTAGCGGGCTCTGGCTACGAGCAGTACTTC	TRBV2	TRBJ2-7	TRBD2
CASSLGGRDEQFF	TGTGCCAGCAGCTTAGGAGGGAGGGATGAGCAGTTCTTC	TRBV7-9	TRBJ2-1	TRBD2
CAIPGPAGGYTF	TGTGCCATCCCCGGCCCCGCGGGCGGCTACACCTTC	TRBV25-1	TRBJ1-2	-
CAITTDRPMHYEQYF	TGTGCCATCACCACGGACAGGCCAATGCACTACGAGCAGTACTTC	TRBV10-3	TRBJ2-7	TRBD1
CASSLFAQGATEAFF	TGTGCCAGCAGCTTATTCGCTCAGGGCGCGACTGAAGCTTTCTTT	TRBV7-9	TRBJ1-1	-
CASSQSGELFF	TGCGCCAGCAGTCAGTCCGGGGAGCTGTTTTTT	TRBV4-1	TRBJ2-2	-
CASSPNPSTDTQYF	TGTGCCAGCAGCCCTAACCCTAGCACAGATACGCAGTATTTT	TRBV6-5	TRBJ2-3	-
CASSLAGPNEQFF	TGTGCCAGCAGCTTGGCCGGTCCCAATGAGCAGTTCTTC	TRBV5-6	TRBJ2-1	-
CASSGGTGELFF	TGTGCCAGCAGCGGAGGCACCGGGGAGCTGTTTTTT	TRBV9	TRBJ2-2	-
CASSSDISGSPLHF	TGTGCCAGCAGCTCGGACATTTCGGGTTCACCCCTCCACTTT	TRBV7-6	TRBJ1-6	-
CAFETGANTEAFF	TGTGCCTTTGAGACAGGGGCGAACACTGAAGCTTTCTTT	TRBV30	TRBJ1-1	TRBD1
CASSLSKGIPYEQYF	TGTGCCAGCAGTTTAAGCAAGGGGATCCCCTACGAGCAGTACTTC	TRBV28	TRBJ2-7	-
CASSVGGSGSGKDEQYF	TGTGCCAGCAGCGTAGGGGGTAGCGGGAGTGGGAAGGACGAGCAGTACTTC	TRBV9	TRBJ2-7	TRBD2
CASRDRYYGYTF	TGTGCCAGCAGGGACAGGTACTATGGCTACACCTTC	TRBV2	TRBJ1-2	TRBD1
CACTPRTPTTYEQYF	TGTGCCTGTACCCCCAGGACTCCGACTACCTACGAGCAGTACTTC	TRBV30	TRBJ2-7	-
CASRRTGGTEAFF	TGTGCCAGCAGGCGTACAGGGGGCACTGAAGCTTTCTTT	TRBV5-8	TRBJ1-1	TRBD1
CASSLRGGRMGGNTIYF	TGCGCCAGCAGCCTACGGGGGGGGCGGATGGGGGGAAACACCATATATTTT	TRBV4-1	TRBJ1-3	-
CASSVGLAGVGTQYF	TGTGCCAGCAGCGTAGGACTAGCGGGGGTGGGGACCCAGTACTTC	TRBV9	TRBJ2-5	TRBD2
CASGRWAQSGYTF	TGTGCTAGTGGCAGGTGGGCCCAATCTGGCTACACCTTC	TRBV12-5	TRBJ1-2	-
CASSPRGIENTEAFF	TGTGCCAGCAGCCCTCGGGGGATCGAGAACACTGAAGCTTTCTTT	TRBV27	TRBJ1-1	-
CSVLTGGRGETQYF	TGCAGCGTCCTTACAGGGGGGAGGGGAGAGACCCAGTACTTC	TRBV29-1	TRBJ2-5	-
CASSFSGRGTGELFF	TGTGCCAGCAGCTTTAGCGGGAGAGGTACCGGGGAGCTGTTTTTT	TRBV11-2	TRBJ2-2	TRBD2
CASSHNYDRSYEQYF	TGTGCCAGCAGTCATAACTACGACAGGTCCTACGAGCAGTACTTC	TRBV6-5	TRBJ2-7	-
CASSYSPGGHEQYF	TGTGCCAGCAGTTACTCGCCAGGGGGCCACGAGCAGTACTTC	TRBV6-5	TRBJ2-7	TRBD1
CASSQLAGGETQYF	TGTGCCAGCTCACAGCTAGCGGGAGGTGAGACCCAGTACTTC	TRBV18	TRBJ2-5	TRBD2